These 8 T cell receptor beta chains share one sample of origin, sequenced in a study of T cell therapy after organ transplantation. Here immunoSEQ multiplex PCR was the method, and the copy in TCRdb shows in-frame clones only, minus some. The table has about 18,000 clones, 81% seen once. Time point indicated: 4-8 weeks after completion of therapy. These receptors' antigens are unknown. The sequencing here drew on CD8+ T cells from blood, taken after autologous CMV-specific T cell therapy. The receptors originated from a human patient who had received a solid organ transplant and had CMV disease. Part of the T cells may come from the graft donor.

This chain uses TRBV10-3 with TRBJ2-4; TRBD2 matches at 11 bases. The CDR3 consists of 17 residues. The V gene's germline CDR1 is ENHRY and CDR2 SYGVKD. V shed 10 bases, J shed 0 bases, and the junction held 11 bases outside the gene matches. In DNA form, the CDR3 reads TGTGCCACCGCCCGGCCTAGCGGGGGGTTAGCCAAAAACATTCAGTACTTC. Its translation: CATARPSGGLAKNIQYF.

The chain joins TRBV2 to TRBJ2-3; D perhaps matches TRBD2 (6 bases). V lost 10 bases and J lost 4, with 15 bases in between. Germline V lookup: CDR1 SNHLY, CDR2 FYNNEI. The CDR3 covers 13 residues. The CDR3 coding sequence is TGTGCCACCAGGGACTTAGTGGCAGATACGCAGTATTTT. Its protein is CATRDLVADTQYF.

This clone was detected only once. This sequence joins TRBV6-5 and TRBJ2-2; tentative D call: TRBD2 (5 bases). The CDR3 is 15 residues long. V was pared by 0 bases and J by 4 bases, with 9 bases between. Germline values: CDR1 MNHEY, CDR2 SVGAGI. The DNA of the CDR3 is TGTGCCAGCAGTTACTCCGCGGGCAGCACCGGGGAGCTGTTTTTT. Its protein product is CASSYSAGSTGELFF.

This clone showed up just once. The rearrangement uses TRBV29-1 and TRBJ2-5; D not certain. Per germline, CDR1 SQVTM and CDR2 ANQGSEA. This CDR3 comprises 12 residues. The V gene lost 3 bases and the J gene lost 4 bases, with 9 bases spanning the gap. The CDR3 DNA reads as TGCAGCGTTGAGCTAATAGGAGAGACCCAGTACTTC. Its translation is CSVELIGETQYF.

This clone has only a few counts. The chain recombines TRBV6-5 with TRBJ2-2; no firm D call. This CDR3 contains 12 residues. The V and J ends lost 6 bases and 2 bases respectively, with 4 bases between them. Per the germline V gene, CDR1 is MNHEY and CDR2 is SVGAGI. As DNA, the CDR3 is TGTGCCAGCAGCACTAACACCGGGGAGCTGTTTTTT. This sequence encodes CASSTNTGELFF.

The CDR3 nucleotides are TGTGCCAGCAGTTACTCCGCGACAGGGTTGAACACTGAAGCTTTCTTT. It codes for CASSYSATGLNTEAFF. The J gene is TRBJ1-1, the V gene TRBV6-5; 7 bases are shared with TRBD1. The V segment lost 0 bases and the J segment 0 bases; nucleotides outside the gene matches: 4. The CDR3 has 16 residues. Per the germline V gene, CDR1 is MNHEY and CDR2 is SVGAGI.

The V and J genes are TRBV7-2 and TRBJ2-3, with D possibly being TRBD2 (6 bases). V lost 0 bases and J lost 4, with 11 bases in between. Germline assignment: CDR1 SGHTA and CDR2 FQGNSA. This CDR3 region has 15 residues. The CDR3 sequence: CASSLAGGPPDTQYF. As DNA, the CDR3 is TGTGCCAGCAGCTTAGCGGGAGGCCCTCCAGATACGCAGTATTTT.

The rearrangement links TRBV4-1 to TRBJ1-5, with a weak D call TRBD1 (6 bases). Deletions cut 0 bases from V and 5 bases from J, with 11 bases between. This CDR3 comprises 15 residues. Germline CDR1 reads MGHRA; CDR2 reads YSYEKL. The CDR3 nucleotides read TGCGCCAGCAGCCAAGAAAGGGGGGCGGATCAGCCCCAGCATTTT. This codes for CASSQERGADQPQHF.